One sample yielded the 8 T cell receptor beta chains listed below, sequenced in a study of molecular identifiers for immune sequencing clone quantification (dated by TCRdb to the late 2010s). The method was PCR. For sequencing, a NextSeq 500 was employed. TCRdb reran the public reads through fastp at Q25 and MiXCR, keeping productive beta chains. Entries are consolidated by CDR3 protein sequence, retaining the most common genes and DNA. The table for this sample lists under 800,000 distinct CDR3 sequences; around 25% of them were counted only once. The top ten constitute around 0.78% of the sample. Material: naive CD8+ T cells from blood, with Jurkat cell RNA spiked in. The cell subset or site label corresponds to: FACS-sorted CD8+CD4-CCR7+CD45RA+ naive T cells. These TCRs come from a human donor in good health. Some libraries in this study had Jurkat cell RNA spiked in.

Ten or more counts support this clonotype. V and J are TRBV5-4 and TRBJ2-7, with 11 nucleotides matching TRBD2. CDR1 is SGHNT and CDR2 is YYREEE in the germline V gene (reference sequence). V lost 0 bases, J lost 2 bases, and 7 bases stayed unmatched. CDR3 length equals 17 residues. The CDR3, as DNA: TGTGCCAGCAGCTTGGCAGGTACTAGCGGGAGCACCTACGAGCAGTACTTC. It is translated as CASSLAGTSGSTYEQYF.

This clonotype has just a few counts. The chain links TRBV19 to TRBJ2-4, with 9 bases that match TRBD1. The CDR3 spans 14 residues. Germline CDR1 LNHDA, CDR2 SQIVND (reference sequence). J was trimmed by 6 bases and V by 4 bases; bases with no gene match: 4. The DNA for the CDR3 is TGTGCCAGTAGTACAGGGACAGGGATAAACATTCAGTACTTC. Its translation: CASSTGTGINIQYF.

The chain carries TRBV20-1 and TRBJ1-6, with D tentatively TRBD1 (5 bases). The CDR3 sequence is 17 residues long. Germline loops: CDR1 DFQATT, CDR2 SNEGSKA (reference sequence). Trimming stripped 0 bases from V and 0 bases from J, with 12 bases between. The CDR3 region is CSARDLDSHSYNSPLHF. CDR3 DNA sequence: TGCAGTGCTAGAGATCTTGACAGCCACTCCTATAATTCACCCCTCCACTTT.

A word on this clonotype: This may come from a read error, since a much larger clone is one base off. Because the CDR3 is missing its conserved closing phenylalanine or tryptophan, this is likely a read error. This chain joins TRBV5-6 and TRBJ2-3; unclear D gene. CDR3 size: 13 residues. The germline V gene encodes CDR1 SGHDT and CDR2 YYEEEE. Trimming removed 3 bases from V and 6 bases from J, with 11 bases in between. The CDR3 spells CASSSNQGDTQYL. The CDR3 nucleotides read TGTGCCAGCAGCTCGAACCAAGGGGATACGCAGTATCTT.

The J gene is TRBJ2-3, the V gene TRBV29-1; the match to TRBD2 covers 8 bases. Losses at the gene ends were 8 bases for V and 0 bases for J; bases not matched to a gene: 13. The CDR3 spans 16 residues. Germline lookup yields CDR1 SQVTM and CDR2 ANQGSEA. CDR3 nucleotides: TGCAGCATCGAATTGGGACTAGTTTTGAGCACAGATACGCAGTATTTT. Translation gives CSIELGLVLSTDTQYF.

The sample holds many counts of this clonotype. The chain recombines TRBV5-1 with TRBJ2-1, with D uncertain. CDR1 SGHRS and CDR2 YFSETQ come from the germline V gene. V was shortened by 0 bases and J by 4 bases, with 5 bases between the two germline ends. The CDR3 has 13 residues. CDR3 DNA: TGCGCCAGCAGCTTGGTCCCGTACAATGAGCAGTTCTTC. Its protein is CASSLVPYNEQFF.

This clonotype was seen a few times. J is TRBJ1-1 and V is TRBV16, with 9 positions matching TRBD1. The V gene end was trimmed by 1 base and the J gene end by 0 bases; junction bases not matched to a gene: 12. Per germline, CDR1 KGHSY and CDR2 FQNENV. The CDR3 loop spans 19 amino acids. CDR3 residues: CASSQLGGTGPPLNTEAFF. CDR3 sequence (DNA): TGTGCCAGCAGCCAATTGGGGGGGACAGGGCCCCCTTTGAACACTGAAGCTTTCTTT.

This clonotype was detected only a few times. The chain combines TRBV19 with TRBJ1-2; TRBD1 is a possible D gene (6 bases). Germline values: CDR1 LNHDA, CDR2 SQIVND (reference sequence). This CDR3 is 17 amino acids long. The ends were cut back, 4 bases at V and 2 bases at J, with 20 bases in the middle. CDR3 DNA: TGTGCCAGTAGTACAAAGATAAGGACAGACCTAAACTATGGCTACACCTTC. Amino acids: CASSTKIRTDLNYGYTF.